One and the same sample provided the 21 T cell receptor beta chains below, sequenced in a study of T cell responses to AZD1222 COVID-19 vaccine (dated by TCRdb to about 2021). In light of the paper, this sample's time point label describes: baseline before first vaccination. The library was generated by the immunoSEQ multiplex PCR assay. Held by TCRdb, this immuneACCESS table contains in-frame sequences only and omits some clones. Under half of the omission traces to an unresolved V gene where checked; the cause of the rest is unknown. The sample table lists around 160,000 clones, about 89% of them with a count of one. The ten top clones hold 4.5% to 6.5% of the sample. The specimen was peripheral blood, collected on day 0 of AZD1222 vaccination. The source of these receptors is an adult in good health.

The V gene is TRBV7-2, the J gene TRBJ2-7; 9 bases are a match to TRBD2. V shed 4 bases and J 4 bases; nucleotides not matched to a gene: 8. Germline CDR1 SGHTA, CDR2 FQGNSA. The CDR3 covers 15 residues. CDR3 in DNA: TGTGCCAGCAGCTCTAGGTCTAGCGGGATTTACGAGCAGTACTTC. This gives the protein CASSSRSSGIYEQYF.

The table lists this clone with a count of one. The gene calls are TRBV5-1 and TRBJ1-4; D might be TRBD1 (6 bases). This CDR3 contains 16 residues. Trimming stripped 0 bases from V and 4 bases from J, with 13 bases between. The V gene's germline CDR1 is SGHRS and CDR2 YFSETQ. CDR3 region: CASSLDGGGGNEKLFF. In DNA form, the CDR3 reads TGCGCCAGCAGCTTGGACGGAGGGGGTGGTAATGAAAAACTGTTTTTT.

The gene calls are TRBV9 and TRBJ2-3; 12 nucleotides line up with TRBD2. CDR1 and CDR2 (germline): SGDLS, YYNGEE. The CDR3 consists of 16 residues. Losses at the gene ends were 2 bases for V and 2 bases for J; bases not matched to a gene: 3. CDR3 region: CASSVGTSGYTDTQYF. DNA of the CDR3: TGTGCCAGCAGCGTCGGGACTAGCGGGTACACAGATACGCAGTATTTT.

In this sample, this clone turned up once. The chain uses TRBV7-9 and TRBJ2-3; D remains unclear. V was pared by 0 bases and J by 2 bases, with 6 bases between. This CDR3 contains 14 residues. Germline-derived CDR1 and CDR2 are SEHNR and FQNEAQ (reference sequence). This CDR3 is CASSLAAATDTQYF. CDR3 nucleotides: TGTGCCAGCAGCTTAGCGGCCGCCACAGATACGCAGTATTTT.

The V call is TRBV3-1 (or the pseudogene TRBV3-2), the J call TRBJ1-2, with D perhaps TRBD1 (5 bases). Looked up from germline, CDR1 is LGHDT and CDR2 is YNNKEL (reference sequence). Deletions cut 4 bases from V and 5 bases from J, with 17 bases between. CDR3 size: 15 residues. CDR3 amino acids: CASSPWDMWGYGYTF. The CDR3 region has the DNA TGTGCCAGCAGCCCTTGGGATATGTGGGGGTATGGCTACACCTTC.

This rearrangement joins TRBV7-3 to TRBJ2-1; D could derive from TRBD1 or TRBD2 (7 bases each). Germline values: CDR1 SGHTA, CDR2 FQGTGA. The CDR3 loop spans 15 amino acids. Trimming pared 2 bases from V and 6 bases from J, leaving 14 bases between. CDR3 loop: CASSLRFRGGNEQFF. The CDR3, as DNA: TGTGCCAGCAGCTTACGCTTCAGGGGGGGCAATGAGCAGTTCTTC. Together with reference TRBV7-3 and TRBJ2-1, the CDR3 gives the full variable domain: GAGVSQTPSNKVTEKGKYVELRCDPISGHTALYWYRQSLGQGPEFLIYFQGTGAADDSGLPNDRFFAVRPEGSVSTLKIQRTERGDSAVYLCASSLRFRGGNEQFFGPGTRLTVL.

V usage is TRBV5-8 and J usage is TRBJ2-7; D ambiguous. Trimming took 5 bases from V and 4 from J, leaving 25 bases between them. This CDR3 comprises 17 residues. Germline V gene sequence: CDR1 SGHTS, CDR2 YDEGEE. This chain's CDR3 is CASRLSLLSRVGYEQYF. The DNA for the CDR3 is TGTGCCAGCAGGCTAAGCCTCCTAAGCCGGGTCGGATACGAGCAGTACTTC.

The chain employs TRBV7-2 and TRBJ2-3, with a tentative D call TRBD2 (6 bases). The germline V and J ends were trimmed by 6 bases and 5 bases, with 12 bases remaining between them. CDR3 size: 13 residues. Germline CDR1 is SGHTA and CDR2 is FQGNSA. The CDR3: CASSFRRGDTQYF. CDR3 nucleotides: TGTGCCAGCAGTTTTAGGAGGGGAGATACGCAGTATTTT. The variable domain in full, completed from reference TRBV7-2 and TRBJ2-3, reads GAGVSQSPSNKVTEKGKDVELRCDPISGHTALYWYRQSLGQGLEFLIYFQGNSAPDKSGLPSDRFSAERTGGSVSTLTIQRTQQEDSAVYLCASSFRRGDTQYFGPGTRLTVL.

This chain links TRBV28 with TRBJ2-1; the D gene is possibly TRBD2 (6 bases). V was cut by 5 bases and J by 11 bases, with 22 bases left in between. CDR3 size: 15 residues. Germline CDR1 reads MDHEN; CDR2 reads SYDVKM. DNA of the CDR3: TGTGCCAGCAGTCACAATCGGGGGAAGCGGCAACAGCAGTTCTTC. This translates into CASSHNRGKRQQQFF.

Remarks on this clone: At one boundary the junction diverges from the germline segment, which might be a read error. The chain joins TRBV9 to TRBJ1-6; no clear D gene. Germline V gene data show CDR1 as SGDLS and CDR2 as YYNGEE. There are 14 residues in the CDR3. The CDR3 DNA sequence: TGCGCCAGCAGCGTAGCTCTGGCCGATTCACCCCTCCACTTT. Protein sequence: CASSVALADSPLHF.

V usage is TRBV12-5 and J usage is TRBJ2-2, with D hard to call. This CDR3 contains 13 residues. The V end lost 4 bases, the J end lost 1 base, and 4 bases lay between the germline ends. The germline V gene has CDR1 LGHNT and CDR2 FRNRAP. DNA for the CDR3: TGTGCTAGTGGTTCCATGAACACCGGGGAGCTGTTTTTT. Translated: CASGSMNTGELFF. The full variable domain, its missing parts supplied by reference TRBV12-5 and TRBJ2-2, is DARVTQTPRHKVTEMGQEVTMRCQPILGHNTVFWYRQTMMQGLELLAYFRNRAPLDDSGMPKDRFSAEMPDATLATLKIQPSEPRDSAVYFCASGSMNTGELFFGEGSRLTVL.

In its sample, this clone was seen a few times. In the same sample, other DNA sequences code for this CDR3. The genes are TRBV7-2 and TRBJ1-5; D is unresolved. V was shortened by 2 bases and J by 1 base, with 3 bases between the two germline ends. CDR3 size: 13 residues. The germline CDR1 and CDR2 sequences are SGHTA and FQGNSA. CDR3 sequence (DNA): TGTGCCAGCAGCTTACGGAGCAATCAGCCCCAGCATTTT. Protein: CASSLRSNQPQHF.

This clone was observed a single time. The chain is built from TRBV25-1 and TRBJ2-2; 8 bases map to TRBD1. Germline V gives CDR1 MGHDK, CDR2 SYGVNS. The CDR3 sequence is 15 residues long. J lost 1 base, V lost 7 bases, and 5 bases had no gene match. The CDR3 protein is CASKPGTGNTGELFF. The CDR3 nucleotides are TGTGCCAGCAAACCCGGGACAGGGAACACCGGGGAGCTGTTTTTT.

This clone appeared a single time. The V and J genes are TRBV5-1 and TRBJ1-5, with 9 bases fitting TRBD1. The V gene end was trimmed by 4 bases and the J gene end by 3 bases; junction bases not matched to a gene: 5. The germline V gene has CDR1 SGHRS and CDR2 YFSETQ. The CDR3 length is 15 residues. The CDR3 coding sequence is TGCGCCAGCAGCGTCGGACAGGGGAACAATCAGCCCCAGCATTTT. It is translated as CASSVGQGNNQPQHF. Combining the CDR3 with reference TRBV5-1 and TRBJ1-5 gives the whole variable domain KAGVTQTPRYLIKTRGQQVTLSCSPISGHRSVSWYQQTPGQGLQFLFEYFSETQRNKGNFPGRFSGRQFSNSRSEMNVSTLELGDSALYLCASSVGQGNNQPQHFGDGTRLSIL.

The gene calls are TRBV7-2 and TRBJ2-5; a weak D match, TRBD1 (5 bases). Trimming pared 1 base from V and 2 bases from J, leaving 14 bases between. The germline V gene has CDR1 SGHTA and CDR2 FQGNSA. The CDR3 extends over 16 amino acids. CDR3 sequence: CASSLGQGGVQETQYF. The CDR3 region has the DNA TGTGCCAGCAGCTTAGGCCAGGGTGGGGTACAAGAGACCCAGTACTTC.

V gene TRBV19 combines with J gene TRBJ2-7; 9 bases map to TRBD1. Looked up from germline, CDR1 is LNHDA and CDR2 is SQIVND (reference sequence). Trimming cost V 6 bases and J 2 bases; bases outside gene matches: 5. The CDR3 totals 14 residues. CDR3 residues: CASRTGGQAYEQYF. CDR3 nucleotides: TGTGCCAGTAGGACAGGGGGACAAGCCTACGAGCAGTACTTC.

This clone was recorded only once. This sequence joins TRBV19 and TRBJ1-4; D not resolved. V shed 6 bases and J shed 5 bases, with 19 bases lying between them. Germline-derived CDR1 and CDR2 are LNHDA and SQIVND (reference sequence). There are 16 residues in the CDR3. CDR3 sequence: CASRRGRFSGNEKLFF. CDR3 coding DNA: TGTGCCAGTAGAAGAGGAAGGTTCAGCGGGAATGAAAAACTGTTTTTT.

This chain joins TRBV14 and TRBJ2-5; D is unclear. This CDR3 has 15 residues. The germline CDR1 and CDR2 sequences are SGHDN and FVKESK. The V end lost 4 bases, the J end lost 3 bases, and 15 bases lay between the germline ends. The DNA for the CDR3 is TGTGCCAGCAGCCTTCTTTTTTCGTCCAAAGAGACCCAGTACTTC. Amino acids: CASSLLFSSKETQYF. Full variable domain (missing parts from reference TRBV14 and TRBJ2-5): EAGVTQFPSHSVIEKGQTVTLRCDPISGHDNLYWYRRVMGKEIKFLLHFVKESKQDESGMPNNRFLAERTGGTYSTLKVQPAELEDSGVYFCASSLLFSSKETQYFGPGTRLLVL.

The V gene is TRBV5-4, the J gene TRBJ2-3; 9 bases are shared with TRBD1. This CDR3 has 12 residues. The J segment lost 7 bases and the V segment lost 9 bases, leaving 6 bases of the junction unmatched. CDR1 is SGHNT and CDR2 is YYREEE in the germline V gene (reference sequence). CDR3 in DNA: TGTGCCACAGGACAGGGGCAATATACGCAGTATTTT. Protein sequence: CATGQGQYTQYF.

This chain uses TRBV5-4 with TRBJ2-3; no clear D gene. The CDR3 length is 13 residues. V was trimmed by 7 bases and J by 5 bases, leaving 14 bases between them. Looked up from germline, CDR1 is SGHNT and CDR2 is YYREEE (reference sequence). The CDR3 DNA reads TGTGCCAGCGGCCAGGAAGGCCTAGATACGCAGTATTTT. It translates to CASGQEGLDTQYF.

The chain combines TRBV28 with TRBJ2-7, with a tentative D call TRBD1 (6 bases). CDR1 is MDHEN, CDR2 SYDVKM, per germline. The V and J ends lost 9 bases and 0 bases respectively, with 12 bases between them. The CDR3 is 13 residues long. As DNA, the CDR3 is TGTGCCAGTAGGGACACTAGCTCCTACGAGCAGTACTTC. Translating it yields CASRDTSSYEQYF.